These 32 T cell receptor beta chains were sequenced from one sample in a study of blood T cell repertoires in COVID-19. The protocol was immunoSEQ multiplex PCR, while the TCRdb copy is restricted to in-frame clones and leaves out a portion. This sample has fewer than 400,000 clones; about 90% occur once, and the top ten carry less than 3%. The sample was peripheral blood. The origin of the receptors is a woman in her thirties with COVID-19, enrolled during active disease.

In nucleotides, the CDR3 is TGTGCCAGCAGCCTCGTCGGACAGGGGGCCACTGAAGCTTTCTTT. This sequence encodes CASSLVGQGATEAFF. The chain uses TRBV5-4 and TRBJ1-1; TRBD1 agrees at 11 bases. The CDR3 covers 15 residues. The germline V gene has CDR1 SGHNT and CDR2 YYREEE (reference sequence). V shed 4 bases and J 4 bases; nucleotides not matched to a gene: 6.

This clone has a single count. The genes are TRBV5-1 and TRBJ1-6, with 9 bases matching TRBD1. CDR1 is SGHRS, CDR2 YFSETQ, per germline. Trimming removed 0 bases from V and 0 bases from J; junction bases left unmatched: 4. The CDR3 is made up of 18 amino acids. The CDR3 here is CASSLAGTGSSYNSPLHF. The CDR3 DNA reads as TGCGCCAGCAGCTTGGCTGGGACAGGGAGCTCCTATAATTCACCCCTCCACTTT.

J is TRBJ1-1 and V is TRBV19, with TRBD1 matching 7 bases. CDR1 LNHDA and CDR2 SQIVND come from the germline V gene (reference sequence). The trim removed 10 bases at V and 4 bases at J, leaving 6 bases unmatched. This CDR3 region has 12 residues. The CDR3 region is CAIGGGFTEAFF. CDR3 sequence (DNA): TGTGCCATTGGAGGGGGCTTCACTGAAGCTTTCTTT.

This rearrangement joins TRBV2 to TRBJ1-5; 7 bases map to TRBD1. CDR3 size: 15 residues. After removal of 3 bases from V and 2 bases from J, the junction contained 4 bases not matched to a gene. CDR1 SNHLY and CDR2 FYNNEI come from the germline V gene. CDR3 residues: CASSEEGGGNQPQHF. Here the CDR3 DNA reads TGTGCCAGCAGTGAGGAAGGGGGCGGCAATCAGCCCCAGCATTTT.

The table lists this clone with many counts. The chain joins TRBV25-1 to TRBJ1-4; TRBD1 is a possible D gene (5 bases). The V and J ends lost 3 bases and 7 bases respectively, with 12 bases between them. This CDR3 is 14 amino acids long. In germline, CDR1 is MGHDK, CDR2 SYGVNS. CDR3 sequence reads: CASSDERGSEKLFF. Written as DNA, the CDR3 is TGTGCCAGCAGTGATGAAAGGGGAAGTGAAAAACTGTTTTTT.

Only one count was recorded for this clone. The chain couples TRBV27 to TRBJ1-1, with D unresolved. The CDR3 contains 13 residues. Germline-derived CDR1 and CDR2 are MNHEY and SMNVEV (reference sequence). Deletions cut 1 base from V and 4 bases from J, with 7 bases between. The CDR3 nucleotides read TGTGCCAGCAGTTTATTACCAGGCACTGAAGCTTTCTTT. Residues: CASSLLPGTEAFF.

CDR3 nucleotides: TGTGCCGGGGACAGCCACATGAACACTGAAGCTTTCTTT. This codes for CAGDSHMNTEAFF. The rearrangement links TRBV30 to TRBJ1-1; 7 positions match TRBD1. In germline, CDR1 is GTSNPN, CDR2 SVGIG (reference sequence). The CDR3 has 13 amino acids. With V trimmed by 8 bases and J by 0 bases, 6 bases remained unmatched.

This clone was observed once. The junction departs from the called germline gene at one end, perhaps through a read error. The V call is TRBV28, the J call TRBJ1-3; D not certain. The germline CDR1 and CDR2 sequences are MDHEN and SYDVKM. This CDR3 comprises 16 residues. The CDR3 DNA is TGTGCCAGCAGTTCGCCCGCGGGCAGGTCGGGAAGCACCATATATTTT. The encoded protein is CASSSPAGRSGSTIYF.

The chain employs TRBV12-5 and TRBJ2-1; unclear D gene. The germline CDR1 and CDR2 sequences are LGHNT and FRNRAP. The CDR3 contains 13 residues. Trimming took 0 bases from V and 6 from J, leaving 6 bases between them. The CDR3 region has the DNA TGTGCTAGTGGTTTGGTATGGGCCAATGAGCAGTTCTTC. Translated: CASGLVWANEQFF.

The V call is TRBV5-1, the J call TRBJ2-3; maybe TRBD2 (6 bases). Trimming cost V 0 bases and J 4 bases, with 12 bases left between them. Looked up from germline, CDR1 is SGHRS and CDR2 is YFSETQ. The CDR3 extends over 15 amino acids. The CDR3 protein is CASSLAVGGADTQYF. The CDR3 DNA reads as TGCGCCAGCAGCTTGGCCGTGGGAGGAGCAGATACGCAGTATTTT. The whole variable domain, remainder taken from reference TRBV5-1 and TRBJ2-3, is KAGVTQTPRYLIKTRGQQVTLSCSPISGHRSVSWYQQTPGQGLQFLFEYFSETQRNKGNFPGRFSGRQFSNSRSEMNVSTLELGDSALYLCASSLAVGGADTQYFGPGTRLTVL.

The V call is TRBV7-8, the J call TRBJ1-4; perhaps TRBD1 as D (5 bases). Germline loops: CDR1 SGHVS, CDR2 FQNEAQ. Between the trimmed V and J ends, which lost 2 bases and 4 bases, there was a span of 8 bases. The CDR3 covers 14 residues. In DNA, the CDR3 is TGTGCCAGCAGCTTACCGGACAATAATGAAAAACTGTTTTTT. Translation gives CASSLPDNNEKLFF.

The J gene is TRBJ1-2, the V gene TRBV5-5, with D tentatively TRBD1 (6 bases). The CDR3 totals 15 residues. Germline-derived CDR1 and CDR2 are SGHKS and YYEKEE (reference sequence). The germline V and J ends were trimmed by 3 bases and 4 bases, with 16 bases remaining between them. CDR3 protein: CASSSTTGVIYGYTF. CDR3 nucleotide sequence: TGTGCCAGCAGCTCCACGACAGGCGTCATCTATGGCTACACCTTC.

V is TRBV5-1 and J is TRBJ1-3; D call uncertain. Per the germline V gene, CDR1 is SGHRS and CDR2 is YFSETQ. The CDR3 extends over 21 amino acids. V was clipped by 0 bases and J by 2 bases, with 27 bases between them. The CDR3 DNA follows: TGCGCCAGCAGCTTGGTATCGCGCGGTAGGCAGCCTTCCCTTACTGGAAACACCATATATTTT. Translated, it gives CASSLVSRGRQPSLTGNTIYF.

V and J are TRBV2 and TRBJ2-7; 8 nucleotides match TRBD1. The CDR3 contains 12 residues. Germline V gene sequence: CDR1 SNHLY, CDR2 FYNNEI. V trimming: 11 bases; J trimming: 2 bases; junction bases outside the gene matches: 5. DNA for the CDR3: TGTGCCTGGGGACAGGAGGCCTACGAGCAGTACTTC. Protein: CAWGQEAYEQYF. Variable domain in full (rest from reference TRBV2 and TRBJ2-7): EPEVTQTPSHQVTQMGQEVILRCVPISNHLYFYWYRQILGQKVEFLVSFYNNEISEKSEIFDDQFSVERPDGSNFTLKIRSTKLEDSAMYFCAWGQEAYEQYFGPGTRLTVT.

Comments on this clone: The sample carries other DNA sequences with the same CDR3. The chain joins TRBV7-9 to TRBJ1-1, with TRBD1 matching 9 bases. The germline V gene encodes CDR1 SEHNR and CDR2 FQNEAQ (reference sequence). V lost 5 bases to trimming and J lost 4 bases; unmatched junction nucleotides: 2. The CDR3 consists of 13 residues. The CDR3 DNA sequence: TGTGCCAGCAGCACGACAGGGGGCACTGAAGCTTTCTTT. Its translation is CASSTTGGTEAFF.

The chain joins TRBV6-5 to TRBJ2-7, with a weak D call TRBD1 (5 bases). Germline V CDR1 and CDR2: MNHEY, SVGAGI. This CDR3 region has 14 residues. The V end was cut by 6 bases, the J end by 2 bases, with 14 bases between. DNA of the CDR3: TGTGCCAGCAGCCGTCAGGGAATCGCCTACGAGCAGTACTTC. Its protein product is CASSRQGIAYEQYF.

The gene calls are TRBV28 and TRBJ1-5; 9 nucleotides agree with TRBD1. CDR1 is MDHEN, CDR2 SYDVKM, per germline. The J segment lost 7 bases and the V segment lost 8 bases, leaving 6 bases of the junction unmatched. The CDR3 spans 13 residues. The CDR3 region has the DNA TGTGCCAGCGGGGACAGGGATGGACAGCCCCAGCATTTT. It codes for CASGDRDGQPQHF.

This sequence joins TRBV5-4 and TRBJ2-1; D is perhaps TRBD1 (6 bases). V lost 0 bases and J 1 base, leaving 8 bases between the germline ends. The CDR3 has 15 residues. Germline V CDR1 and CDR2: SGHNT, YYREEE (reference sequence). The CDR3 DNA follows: TGTGCCAGCAGCTTGGGGACAGATTCCTACAATGAGCAGTTCTTC. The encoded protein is CASSLGTDSYNEQFF.

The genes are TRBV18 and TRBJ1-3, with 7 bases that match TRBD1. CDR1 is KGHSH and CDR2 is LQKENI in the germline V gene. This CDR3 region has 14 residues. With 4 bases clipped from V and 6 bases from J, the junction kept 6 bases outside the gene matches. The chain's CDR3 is CASSRATGPNTIYF. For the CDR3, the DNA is TGTGCCAGCTCACGGGCGACAGGGCCAAACACCATATATTTT.

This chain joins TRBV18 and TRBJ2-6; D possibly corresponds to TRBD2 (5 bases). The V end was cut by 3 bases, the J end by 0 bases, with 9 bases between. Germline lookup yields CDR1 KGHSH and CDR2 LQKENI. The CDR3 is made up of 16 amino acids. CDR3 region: CASSPSGSSGANVLTF. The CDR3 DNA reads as TGTGCCAGCTCACCGTCGGGAAGCTCTGGGGCCAACGTCCTGACTTTC.

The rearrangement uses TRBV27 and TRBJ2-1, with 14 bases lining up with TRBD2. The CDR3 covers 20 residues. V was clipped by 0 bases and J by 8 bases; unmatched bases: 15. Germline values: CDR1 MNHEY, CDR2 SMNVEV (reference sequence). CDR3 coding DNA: TGTGCCAGCAGTTTATCACCGACTAGCGGGAGGGCCATGAAGACTTATGAGCAGTTCTTC. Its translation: CASSLSPTSGRAMKTYEQFF.

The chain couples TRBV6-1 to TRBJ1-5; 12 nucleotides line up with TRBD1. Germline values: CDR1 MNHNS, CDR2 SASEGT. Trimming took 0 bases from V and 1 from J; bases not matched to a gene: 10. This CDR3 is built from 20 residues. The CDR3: CASSEAPGTGGSRSNQPQHF. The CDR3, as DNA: TGTGCCAGCAGTGAAGCGCCTGGGACAGGGGGCTCTAGGAGCAATCAGCCCCAGCATTTT.

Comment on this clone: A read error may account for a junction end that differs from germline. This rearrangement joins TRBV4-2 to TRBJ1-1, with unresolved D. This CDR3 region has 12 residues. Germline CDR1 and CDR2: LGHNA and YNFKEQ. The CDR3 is CASSQDNSEAFF. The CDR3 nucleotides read TGTGCCAGCAGCCAAGATAACAGTGAAGCTTTCTTT.

CDR3 region: CASSYLATGMNTEAFF. CDR3 sequence (DNA): TGTGCCAGCAGTTATCTGGCGACAGGGATGAACACTGAAGCTTTCTTT. This rearrangement joins TRBV6-5 to TRBJ1-1; 7 bases map to TRBD1. Germline CDR1 MNHEY, CDR2 SVGAGI. The junction had 7 bases not matched to a gene; V was cut back by 3 bases and J by 0 bases. The CDR3 has 16 amino acids.

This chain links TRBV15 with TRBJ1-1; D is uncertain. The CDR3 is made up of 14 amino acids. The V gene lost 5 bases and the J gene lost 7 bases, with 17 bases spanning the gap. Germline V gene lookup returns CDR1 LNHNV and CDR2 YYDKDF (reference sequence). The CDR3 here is CATSRSLSEVEAFF. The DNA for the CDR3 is TGTGCCACCAGCCGGAGCCTATCGGAAGTTGAAGCTTTCTTT.

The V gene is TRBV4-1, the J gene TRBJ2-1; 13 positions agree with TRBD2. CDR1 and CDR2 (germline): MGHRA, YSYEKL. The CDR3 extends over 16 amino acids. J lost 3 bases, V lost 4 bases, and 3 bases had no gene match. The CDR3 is CASSRGTSGDYNEQFF. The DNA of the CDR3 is TGCGCCAGCAGCCGCGGGACTAGCGGGGACTACAATGAGCAGTTCTTC.

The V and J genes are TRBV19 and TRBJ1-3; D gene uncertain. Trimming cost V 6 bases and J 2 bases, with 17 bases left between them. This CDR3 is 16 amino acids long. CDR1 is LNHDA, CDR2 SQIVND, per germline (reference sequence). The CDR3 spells CASSTSSGSPGNTIYF. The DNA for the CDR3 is TGTGCCAGTAGCACCTCCTCGGGGAGCCCTGGAAACACCATATATTTT.

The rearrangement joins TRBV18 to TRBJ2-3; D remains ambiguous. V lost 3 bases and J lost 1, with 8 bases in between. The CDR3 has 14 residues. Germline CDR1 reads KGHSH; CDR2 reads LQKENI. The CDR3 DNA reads TGTGCCAGCTCACCGGCCTTTCGCACAGATACGCAGTATTTT. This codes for CASSPAFRTDTQYF.

The CDR3 loop reads CASSLGLADSYEQYF. Here the CDR3 DNA reads TGTGCCAGCAGCTTAGGTTTAGCGGACTCCTACGAGCAGTACTTC. The chain uses TRBV11-2 and TRBJ2-7; tentatively, D is TRBD2 (6 bases). From germline, CDR1 is SGHAT and CDR2 FQNNGV. This CDR3 has 15 amino acids. The V and J ends lost 1 base and 0 bases respectively, with 10 bases between them. The whole variable domain, filled in from reference TRBV11-2 and TRBJ2-7, reads EAGVAQSPRYKIIEKRQSVAFWCNPISGHATLYWYQQILGQGPKLLIQFQNNGVVDDSQLPKDRFSAERLKGVDSTLKIQPAKLEDSAVYLCASSLGLADSYEQYFGPGTRLTVT.

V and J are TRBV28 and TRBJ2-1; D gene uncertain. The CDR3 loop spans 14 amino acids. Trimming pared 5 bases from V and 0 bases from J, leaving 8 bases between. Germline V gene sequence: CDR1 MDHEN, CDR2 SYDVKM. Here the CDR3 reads CASSPLSSYNEQFF. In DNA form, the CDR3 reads TGTGCCAGCAGTCCTCTCAGCTCCTACAATGAGCAGTTCTTC.

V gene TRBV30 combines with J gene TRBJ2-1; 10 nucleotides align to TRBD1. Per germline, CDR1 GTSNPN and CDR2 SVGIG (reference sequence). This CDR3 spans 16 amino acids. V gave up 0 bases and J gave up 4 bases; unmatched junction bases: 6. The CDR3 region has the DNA TGTGCCTGGAGTGTTATAGGACAGGGGGAATACAATGAGCAGTTCTTC. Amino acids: CAWSVIGQGEYNEQFF.

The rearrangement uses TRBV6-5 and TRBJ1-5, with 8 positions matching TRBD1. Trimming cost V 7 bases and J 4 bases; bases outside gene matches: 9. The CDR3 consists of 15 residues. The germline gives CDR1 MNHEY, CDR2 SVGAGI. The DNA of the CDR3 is TGTGCCAGCAACCATTTCCGGGACAGGAATCAGCCCCAGCATTTT. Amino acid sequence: CASNHFRDRNQPQHF.